This passage covers 28 T cell receptor beta chains from one sample sequenced in a study of cytomegalovirus exposure and HLA in healthy donors. Using immunoSEQ multiplex PCR, the repertoire was profiled, and TCRdb retains in-frame clones only, with some absent. The data contain 68,000 or so clones, about 90% of them singletons. Sequences were obtained from PBMCs. These receptors originate from a woman under 30 in good health and CMV-seronegative.

The table lists this clone with a count of one. The chain is built from TRBV6-5 and TRBJ2-1; 8 positions match TRBD2. Germline V lookup: CDR1 MNHEY, CDR2 SVGAGI. The CDR3 has 12 residues. V dropped 6 bases and J dropped 8; count of bases not matched to a gene: 3. CDR3 sequence: CASRGLVDEQFF. Written as DNA, the CDR3 is TGTGCCAGCAGGGGACTAGTGGATGAGCAGTTCTTC.

The chain recombines TRBV19 with TRBJ1-5; the D is unclear. The V gene's germline CDR1 is LNHDA and CDR2 SQIVND (reference sequence). The V and J ends lost 3 bases and 6 bases respectively, with 9 bases between them. This CDR3 has 13 residues. The CDR3 loop is CASSMNQVQPQHF. The CDR3 DNA is TGTGCCAGTAGTATGAATCAGGTTCAGCCCCAGCATTTT.

The rearrangement uses TRBV6-5 and TRBJ1-5; 7 bases agree with TRBD1. This CDR3 has 14 residues. The J segment lost 4 bases and the V segment lost 6 bases, leaving 6 bases of the junction unmatched. CDR1 MNHEY and CDR2 SVGAGI come from the germline V gene. The CDR3, as DNA: TGTGCCAGCAGCCCTGACAGGGAGAATCAGCCCCAGCATTTT. This encodes CASSPDRENQPQHF.

This chain connects TRBV11-2 to TRBJ2-6, with D possibly matching TRBD2 (5 bases). Germline loops: CDR1 SGHAT, CDR2 FQNNGV. V shed 1 base and J shed 2 bases, with 15 bases lying between them. The CDR3 totals 18 residues. In nucleotides, the CDR3 is TGTGCCAGCAGCTTAGTGGGCCGGGGATCAGCTGGGGCCAACGTCCTGACTTTC. Encoded protein: CASSLVGRGSAGANVLTF. The full variable domain, with the rest looked up from reference TRBV11-2 and TRBJ2-6, is EAGVAQSPRYKIIEKRQSVAFWCNPISGHATLYWYQQILGQGPKLLIQFQNNGVVDDSQLPKDRFSAERLKGVDSTLKIQPAKLEDSAVYLCASSLVGRGSAGANVLTFGAGSRLTVL.

This chain uses TRBV28 with TRBJ2-3; 11 nucleotides agree with TRBD1. The V gene end was trimmed by 8 bases and the J gene end by 1 base; junction bases not matched to a gene: 5. Germline V gives CDR1 MDHEN, CDR2 SYDVKM. This CDR3 region has 15 residues. The CDR3 DNA reads TGTGCCAGCGGGACAGGGGGGAGTGGCACAGATACGCAGTATTTT. Its translation: CASGTGGSGTDTQYF.

The chain's CDR3 is CAFGQGGYTF. The CDR3 bases are TGTGCCTTCGGACAGGGGGGCTACACCTTC. The rearrangement joins TRBV30 to TRBJ1-2; 9 bases match TRBD1. CDR1 is GTSNPN and CDR2 is SVGIG in the germline V gene (reference sequence). The CDR3 sequence is 10 residues long. V lost 7 bases to trimming and J lost 8 bases; unmatched junction nucleotides: 2.

This clone is a singleton in its sample. The chain couples TRBV19 to TRBJ2-3, with 12 nucleotides matching TRBD2. CDR1 and CDR2 (germline): LNHDA, SQIVND (reference sequence). Trimming cost V 6 bases and J 2 bases; bases outside gene matches: 3. The CDR3 runs to 15 residues. The CDR3 coding sequence is TGTGCCAGTAGACGACTAGCGGGAGTCACAGATACGCAGTATTTT. Protein product: CASRRLAGVTDTQYF.

In this sample, this clone turned up once. This chain uses TRBV30 with TRBJ1-1, with TRBD1 matching 9 bases. Trimming took 4 bases from V and 5 from J; bases not matched to a gene: 5. The length of the CDR3 is 13 residues. Germline-derived CDR1 and CDR2 are GTSNPN and SVGIG (reference sequence). The DNA for the CDR3 is TGTGCCTGGATGGGACAGGGCCGGACTGAAGCTTTCTTT. Translation gives CAWMGQGRTEAFF.

V usage is TRBV30 and J usage is TRBJ2-1, with 9 nucleotides matching TRBD2. Germline V gene sequence: CDR1 GTSNPN, CDR2 SVGIG (reference sequence). Trimming removed 4 bases from V and 5 bases from J; junction bases left unmatched: 6. This CDR3 is built from 14 residues. CDR3 in DNA: TGTGCCTGGACCGGGGCTAGCGGGGACAATGAGCAGTTCTTC. Amino acid sequence: CAWTGASGDNEQFF.

The chain employs TRBV4-2 and TRBJ2-5; TRBD1 matches at 8 bases. Germline V gives CDR1 LGHNA, CDR2 YNFKEQ. The CDR3 runs to 16 residues. With 0 bases clipped from V and 5 bases from J, the junction kept 8 bases outside the gene matches. CDR3 DNA sequence: TGTGCCAGCAGCCAAGAAGGACAGGGCCAGTTGGAGACCCAGTACTTC. This encodes CASSQEGQGQLETQYF.

The CDR3 nucleotides are TGTGCCAGTAGTATAGATGGCAGGGATTACTCCTACAATGAGCAGTTCTTC. It encodes CASSIDGRDYSYNEQFF. This chain connects TRBV19 to TRBJ2-1, with D possibly TRBD1 on 5 matching bases. The V and J ends lost 0 bases and 0 bases respectively, with 12 bases between them. The CDR3 loop spans 17 amino acids. Germline assignment: CDR1 LNHDA and CDR2 SQIVND (reference sequence).

As DNA, the CDR3 is TGTGCCAGCATGCGCACAGGGGAGCAGCCCCAGCATTTT. Translation gives CASMRTGEQPQHF. The genes are TRBV6-1 and TRBJ1-5; 7 bases agree with TRBD1. Germline V CDR1 and CDR2: MNHNS, SASEGT. CDR3 size: 13 residues. J gave up 7 bases and V 7 bases, and 7 bases lay outside the gene matches.

The CDR3, as DNA: TGTGCCAGCAGCCCTAGGACTACGAGCTCCTACAATGAGCAGTTCTTC. Protein: CASSPRTTSSYNEQFF. V usage is TRBV7-9 and J usage is TRBJ2-1, with a tentative D call TRBD2 (6 bases). The V end was cut by 5 bases, the J end by 0 bases, with 14 bases between. CDR3 size: 16 residues. Germline V lookup: CDR1 SEHNR, CDR2 FQNEAQ (reference sequence). Combining the CDR3 with reference TRBV7-9 and TRBJ2-1 gives the whole variable domain DTGVSQNPRHKITKRGQNVTFRCDPISEHNRLYWYRQTLGQGPEFLTYFQNEAQLEKSRLLSDRFSAERPKGSFSTLEIQRTEQGDSAMYLCASSPRTTSSYNEQFFGPGTRLTVL.

The V and J genes are TRBV30 and TRBJ2-1; D is ambiguous. The CDR3 runs 11 residues. From germline, CDR1 is GTSNPN and CDR2 SVGIG (reference sequence). V was pared by 2 bases and J by 5 bases, with 4 bases between. This CDR3 is CAWSQNNEQFF. Written as DNA, the CDR3 is TGTGCCTGGAGTCAAAACAATGAGCAGTTCTTC.

J is TRBJ1-2 and V is TRBV28; 7 nucleotides match TRBD1. V shed 6 bases, J shed 4 bases, and the junction held 8 bases outside the gene matches. Germline CDR1 MDHEN, CDR2 SYDVKM. The CDR3 runs 14 residues. The CDR3: CASRPQTGFYGYTF. CDR3 DNA: TGTGCCAGCAGACCCCAGACAGGGTTCTATGGCTACACCTTC.

The rearrangement links TRBV7-6 to TRBJ2-3, with D possibly being TRBD2 (6 bases). The CDR3 runs to 17 residues. The V and J ends lost 1 base and 0 bases respectively, with 14 bases between them. Germline V gene sequence: CDR1 SGHVS, CDR2 FNYEAQ. CDR3 sequence reads: CASSLGGGRRSTDTQYF. CDR3 bases: TGTGCCAGCAGCTTAGGGGGTGGGAGGAGAAGCACAGATACGCAGTATTTT.

CDR3 in DNA: TGTGCCAGCAGCTTAGGACGTAGCTCTAATGAAAAACTGTTTTTT. As protein: CASSLGRSSNEKLFF. The rearrangement uses TRBV7-8 and TRBJ1-4; D is uncertain. V dropped 1 base and J dropped 3 bases, with 9 bases sitting between them. The CDR3 length is 15 residues. Germline CDR1 and CDR2: SGHVS and FQNEAQ.

This sequence joins TRBV21-1 and TRBJ2-1; TRBD1 is taken as the D call from the table, unchecked against the DNA. TRBV21-1 is a pseudogene segment. The CDR3 runs to 14 residues. The CDR3 DNA sequence: TGTGCCAGCAGCCCGCGGACAGGGCGCCGGCGGCAGTTCTTC. Translation gives CASSPRTGRRRQFF.

V is TRBV7-2 and J is TRBJ2-1; D is perhaps TRBD2 (5 bases). The CDR3 contains 14 residues. Trimming took 3 bases from V and 5 from J, leaving 11 bases between them. Looked up from germline, CDR1 is SGHTA and CDR2 is FQGNSA. CDR3 loop: CASSFRGSNNEQFF. The CDR3 nucleotides read TGTGCCAGCAGCTTTCGGGGTAGCAACAATGAGCAGTTCTTC.

This chain joins TRBV7-8 and TRBJ1-4, with unresolved D. This CDR3 is built from 13 residues. The ends were cut back, 5 bases at V and 6 bases at J, with 10 bases in the middle. Germline V gene lookup returns CDR1 SGHVS and CDR2 FQNEAQ. CDR3 nucleotide sequence: TGTGCCAGCAGCCCACGGCGGGATGAAAAACTGTTTTTT. Translated, it gives CASSPRRDEKLFF.

The chain joins TRBV28 to TRBJ2-7; TRBD1 might be the D (6 bases). The CDR3 totals 14 residues. Trimming took off 3 bases at V and 2 bases at J, with 11 bases between the two ends. Germline-derived CDR1 and CDR2 are MDHEN and SYDVKM. In DNA, the CDR3 is TGTGCCAGCAGTTTTGGGGACATTACCTACGAGCAGTACTTC. Translated: CASSFGDITYEQYF.

Of note for this clone: Different DNA sequences within this sample yield the same CDR3. V usage is TRBV5-5 and J usage is TRBJ2-7; 8 positions match TRBD2. The CDR3 is made up of 15 amino acids. From germline, CDR1 is SGHKS and CDR2 YYEKEE (reference sequence). V shed 3 bases and J 7 bases; nucleotides not matched to a gene: 12. Written as DNA, the CDR3 is TGTGCCAGCAGCTACGGACTAGCAGGGGCTTCGGAGCAGTACTTC. This gives the protein CASSYGLAGASEQYF. Filled out from reference TRBV5-5 and TRBJ2-7, the complete variable domain reads DAGVTQSPTHLIKTRGQQVTLRCSPISGHKSVSWYQQVLGQGPQFIFQYYEKEERGRGNFPDRFSARQFPNYSSELNVNALLLGDSALYLCASSYGLAGASEQYFGPGTRLTVT.

The rearrangement uses TRBV5-1 and TRBJ2-7; 7 nucleotides match TRBD2. Germline CDR1 reads SGHRS; CDR2 reads YFSETQ. The V segment lost 4 bases and the J segment 5 bases; nucleotides outside the gene matches: 9. This CDR3 region has 14 residues. CDR3 region: CASSQVGGPNEQYF. Here the CDR3 DNA reads TGCGCCAGCAGCCAAGTGGGAGGGCCGAACGAGCAGTACTTC.

The genes are TRBV14 and TRBJ2-7; maybe TRBD1 (5 bases). This CDR3 region has 15 residues. V was pared by 3 bases and J by 6 bases, with 18 bases between. Germline CDR1 is SGHDN and CDR2 is FVKESK. The CDR3 DNA follows: TGTGCCAGCAGCCAGGCCAGAGCAGGGCGGCGCGAGCAGTACTTC. Translation: CASSQARAGRREQYF. Full variable domain (rest looked up from reference TRBV14 and TRBJ2-7): EAGVTQFPSHSVIEKGQTVTLRCDPISGHDNLYWYRRVMGKEIKFLLHFVKESKQDESGMPNNRFLAERTGGTYSTLKVQPAELEDSGVYFCASSQARAGRREQYFGPGTRLTVT.

CDR3 sequence reads: CASSQVVSQYEQFF. CDR3 DNA: TGTGCCAGCAGCCAGGTGGTCAGTCAATATGAGCAGTTCTTC. This chain links TRBV27 with TRBJ2-1; D gene unclear. The CDR3 consists of 14 residues. Deletions cut 6 bases from V and 8 bases from J, with 17 bases between. From germline, CDR1 is MNHEY and CDR2 SMNVEV (reference sequence).

The chain is built from TRBV4-2 and TRBJ2-5, with TRBD2 matching 8 bases. CDR3 length equals 15 residues. Per the germline V gene, CDR1 is LGHNA and CDR2 is YNFKEQ. Unmatched junction bases numbered 6, after V lost 3 bases and J lost 3 bases. Here the CDR3 DNA reads TGTGCCAGCAGCCAGGAGCGGGGGCCCAAAGAGACCCAGTACTTC. This sequence encodes CASSQERGPKETQYF.

The chain couples TRBV5-1 to TRBJ2-3, with 8 nucleotides matching TRBD1. CDR1 and CDR2 (germline): SGHRS, YFSETQ. The trim removed 4 bases at V and 3 bases at J, leaving 7 bases unmatched. This CDR3 comprises 15 residues. The CDR3 reads CASSTWDRRTDTQYF. The CDR3, as DNA: TGCGCCAGCAGCACCTGGGACAGGCGGACAGATACGCAGTATTTT.

CDR3 in amino acids: CASQPGLDPSGDTQYF. In DNA form, the CDR3 reads TGTGCCAGTCAACCGGGACTAGACCCTTCGGGTGATACGCAGTATTTT. The chain recombines TRBV2 with TRBJ2-3; the match to TRBD2 covers 8 bases. This CDR3 has 16 residues. Trimming took 9 bases from V and 6 from J; bases not matched to a gene: 17. The V gene's germline CDR1 is SNHLY and CDR2 FYNNEI.